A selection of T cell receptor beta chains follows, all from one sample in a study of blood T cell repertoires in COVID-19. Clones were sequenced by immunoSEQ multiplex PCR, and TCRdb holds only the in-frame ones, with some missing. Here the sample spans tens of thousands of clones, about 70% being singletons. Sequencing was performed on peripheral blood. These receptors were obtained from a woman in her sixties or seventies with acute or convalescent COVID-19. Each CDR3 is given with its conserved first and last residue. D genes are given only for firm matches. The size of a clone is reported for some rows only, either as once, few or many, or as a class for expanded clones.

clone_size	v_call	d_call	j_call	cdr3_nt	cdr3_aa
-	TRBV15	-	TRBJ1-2	TGTGCCACCAGCACCGATGGCGCCAGGGTCGGCTACACCTTC	CATSTDGARVGYTF
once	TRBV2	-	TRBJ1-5	TGTGCCAGCAGTCCACCTGAAGGGGCCGGCAATCAGCCCCAGCATTTT	CASSPPEGAGNQPQHF
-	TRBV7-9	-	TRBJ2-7	TGTGCCAGCAGCTTAAACACCCAGATAAGCTACGAGCAGTACTTC	CASSLNTQISYEQYF
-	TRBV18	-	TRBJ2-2	TGTGCCAGCTCACCGGGGCAGGCGGTTCTTTTTGGGCTGTTTTTT	CASSPGQAVLFGLFF
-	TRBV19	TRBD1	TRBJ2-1	TGTGCAAGTAGCCAGGGGGATCTTATGTTCAATGAGCAGTTCTTC	CASSQGDLMFNEQFF
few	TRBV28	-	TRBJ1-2	TGTGCCAGCAGCTCAGGGTACCGCTATGGCTACACCTTC	CASSSGYRYGYTF
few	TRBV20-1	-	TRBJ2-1	TGCAGTGCTAGTACAGCCAGAGAGCAGTTCTTC	CSASTAREQFF
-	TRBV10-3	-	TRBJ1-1	TGTGCCATCACCCCGGACAGCCTGAACACTGAAGCTTTCTTT	CAITPDSLNTEAFF
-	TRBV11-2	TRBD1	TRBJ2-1	TGTGCCAGCAGCCTCGGACAGGGGCGCTTGGATGAGCAGTTCTTC	CASSLGQGRLDEQFF
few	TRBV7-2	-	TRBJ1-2	TGTGCCAGCAGCTCGATTAACAGGGCAGCTAACTATGGCTACACCTTC	CASSSINRAANYGYTF
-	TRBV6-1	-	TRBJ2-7	TGTGCCAGCAGTGACTGGGCCGGTGTGAGCTCCTACGAGCAGTACTTC	CASSDWAGVSSYEQYF
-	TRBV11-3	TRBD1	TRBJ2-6	TGTGCCAGCAGCCAAAGGACAGGGACCGGGGCCAACGTCCTGACTTTC	CASSQRTGTGANVLTF
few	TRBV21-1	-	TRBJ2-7	TGTGCCAGCAGCAGGCGGGGGATACACGAGCAGTACTTC	CASSRRGIHEQYF
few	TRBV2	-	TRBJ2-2	TGTGCCAGCAGTGAAGTGAAGCGGAACACCGGGGAGCTGTTTTTT	CASSEVKRNTGELFF
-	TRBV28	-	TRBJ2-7	TGTGCCAGCATCAAGGGGAATGTGGTGGGCGAGCAGTACTTC	CASIKGNVVGEQYF
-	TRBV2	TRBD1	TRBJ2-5	TGTGCCAGCAGTAAACGACAGGGTGGAGAGACCCAGTACTTC	CASSKRQGGETQYF
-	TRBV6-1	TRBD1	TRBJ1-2	TGTGCCAGCAGTGGGCTACAGGGGGCTTTTGGAAGTGGCTACACCTTC	CASSGLQGAFGSGYTF
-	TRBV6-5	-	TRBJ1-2	TGTGCCAGCACCGCCGACAGGCTAGGATTCGGCTACACCTTC	CASTADRLGFGYTF
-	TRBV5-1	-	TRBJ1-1	TGCGCCAGCAGCTTGGATAGGAACACTGAAGCTTTCTTT	CASSLDRNTEAFF
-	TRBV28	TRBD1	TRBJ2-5	TGTGCCAGCAGTTTAAGCAGGGGGCCCCGGGCGGAGACCCAGTACTTC	CASSLSRGPRAETQYF
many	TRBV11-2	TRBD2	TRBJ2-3	TGTGCCAGCAGCCCCCGATTTTTAGCGGGGGAAGGCACAGATACGCAGTATTTT	CASSPRFLAGEGTDTQYF
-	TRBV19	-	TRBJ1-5	TGTGCCAGTAGTCTAGGCCCCGGAGAAGGTTCAAATCAGCCCCAGCATTTT	CASSLGPGEGSNQPQHF
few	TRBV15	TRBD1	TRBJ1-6	TGTGCCACCAGCAGAGATCCCGGACAGGGTCAATCACCCCTCCACTTT	CATSRDPGQGQSPLHF
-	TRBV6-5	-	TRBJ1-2	TGTGCCAGCAGCTACGGCGTTGGGGTCGGGGATGGCTACACCTTC	CASSYGVGVGDGYTF
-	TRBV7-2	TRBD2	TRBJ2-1	TGTGCCAGCAGCGGAGGTAGTGCAGTGACTAGCGGGAGGGAGAGAGAGCAGTTCTTC	CASSGGSAVTSGREREQFF
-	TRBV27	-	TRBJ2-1	TGTGCCAGCGGTACCCTGAGAAAGACCTACAATGAGCAGTTCTTC	CASGTLRKTYNEQFF
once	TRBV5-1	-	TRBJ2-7	TGCGCCAGCAGTTCCGGGATCTACGAGCAGTACTTC	CASSSGIYEQYF
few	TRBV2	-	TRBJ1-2	TGTGCCAGCAGAGGACAGTCGTATGGCTACACCTTC	CASRGQSYGYTF
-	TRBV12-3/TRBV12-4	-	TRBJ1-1	TGTGCCAGCAGTACTACAGGGAACACTGAAGCTTTCTTT	CASSTTGNTEAFF
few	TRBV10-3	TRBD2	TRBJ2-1	TGTGCCATCAGTGTAGGACTAGCGGGGGGCAATGAGCAGTTCTTC	CAISVGLAGGNEQFF
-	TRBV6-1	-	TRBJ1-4	TGTGCCAGCAGTGAGAACCCCGCGTTTCTTAATGAAAAACTGTTTTTT	CASSENPAFLNEKLFF
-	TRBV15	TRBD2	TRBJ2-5	TGTGCCACCAGCACCCCCGGGGGGGGAGAAGAGACCCAGTACTTC	CATSTPGGGEETQYF
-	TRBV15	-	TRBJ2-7	TGTGCCACCAGCAGAGGGGGCCCCTACGAGCAGTACTTC	CATSRGGPYEQYF
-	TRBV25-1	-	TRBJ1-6	TGTGCCAGCAGTGCCCGGGGAAGTAATTCACCCCTCCACTTT	CASSARGSNSPLHF
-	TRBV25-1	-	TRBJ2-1	TGTGCCAGCAGTGAATTATCGACAGGATACAATGAGCAGTTCTTC	CASSELSTGYNEQFF
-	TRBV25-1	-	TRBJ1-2	TGTGCCAGCAAATACGAGGGAATAAACTATGGCTACACCTTC	CASKYEGINYGYTF
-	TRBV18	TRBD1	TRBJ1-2	TGTGCCAGCTCACCGTCCGGGACAGGGGTTGATAATGGCTACACCTTC	CASSPSGTGVDNGYTF
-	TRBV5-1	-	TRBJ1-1	TGCGCCAGCAGCGCTCCCGGGACACACGGAGCTTTCTTT	CASSAPGTHGAFF
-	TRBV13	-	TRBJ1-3	TGTGCCAGCAGTTATGGGACATCGGAAAACACCATATATTTT	CASSYGTSENTIYF
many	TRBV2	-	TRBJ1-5	TGTGCCAGCAGTGTGTTAGATCAGCCCCAGCATTTT	CASSVLDQPQHF
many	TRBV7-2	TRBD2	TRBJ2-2	TGTGCCAGCAGCCACTCGACTAGCGGGTGGAACACCGGGGAGCTGTTTTTT	CASSHSTSGWNTGELFF
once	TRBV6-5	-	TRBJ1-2	TGTGCCAGCAGCGAGGACAGTTACTATGGCTACACCTTC	CASSEDSYYGYTF
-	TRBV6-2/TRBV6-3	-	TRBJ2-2	TGTGCCAGCAGTAGAACAGACAGAACCGGGGAGCTGTTTTTT	CASSRTDRTGELFF
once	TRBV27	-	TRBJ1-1	TGTGCCAGCAGATGGGCGCGGGCAAATACTGAAGCTTTCTTT	CASRWARANTEAFF
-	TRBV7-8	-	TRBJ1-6	TGTGCCAGCAGCCCCGGGAGGGAACCCCTCCACTTT	CASSPGREPLHF
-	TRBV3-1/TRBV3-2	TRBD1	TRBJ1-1	TGTGCCAGCAGCCAATTGGGACAGGCGAACACTGAAGCTTTCTTT	CASSQLGQANTEAFF
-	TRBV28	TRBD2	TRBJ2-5	TGTGCCAGCAGTCCTAGCGGGGGGGCCCGAGAGACCCAGTACTTC	CASSPSGGARETQYF
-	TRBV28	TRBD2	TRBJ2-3	TGTGCCACGAACCGGGGGGGCAGGAATACGCAGTATTTT	CATNRGGRNTQYF
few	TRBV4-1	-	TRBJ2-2	TGCGCCACGCGGCGAGACAGGAACACCGGGGAGCTGTTTTTT	CATRRDRNTGELFF